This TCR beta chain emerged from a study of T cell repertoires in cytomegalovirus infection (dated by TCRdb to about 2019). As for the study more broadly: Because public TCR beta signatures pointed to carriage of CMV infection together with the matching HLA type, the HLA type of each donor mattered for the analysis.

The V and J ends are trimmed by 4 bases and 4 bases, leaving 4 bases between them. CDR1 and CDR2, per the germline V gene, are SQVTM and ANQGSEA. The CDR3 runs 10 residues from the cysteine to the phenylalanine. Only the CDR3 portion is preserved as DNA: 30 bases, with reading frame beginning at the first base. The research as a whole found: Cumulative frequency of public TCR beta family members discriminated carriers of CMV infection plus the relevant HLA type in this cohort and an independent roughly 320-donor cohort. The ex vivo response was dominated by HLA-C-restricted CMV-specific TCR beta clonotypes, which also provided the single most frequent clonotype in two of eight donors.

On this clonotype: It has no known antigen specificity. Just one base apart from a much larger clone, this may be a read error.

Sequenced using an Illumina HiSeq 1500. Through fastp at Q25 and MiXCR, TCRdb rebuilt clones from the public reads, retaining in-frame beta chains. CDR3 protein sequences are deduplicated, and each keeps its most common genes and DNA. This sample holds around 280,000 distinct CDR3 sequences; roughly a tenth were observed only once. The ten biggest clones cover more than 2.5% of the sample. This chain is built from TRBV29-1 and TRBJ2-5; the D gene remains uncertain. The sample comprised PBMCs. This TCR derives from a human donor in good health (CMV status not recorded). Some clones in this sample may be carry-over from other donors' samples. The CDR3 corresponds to CSVAGETQYF. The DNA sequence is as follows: TGCAGCGTTGCAGGAGAGACCCAGTACTTC.